One and the same sample provided the 14 T cell receptor beta chains below, sequenced in a study of T cells and copy number aberrations in small-cell lung cancer. The repertoire was sequenced with immunoSEQ multiplex PCR; TCRdb's copy has only in-frame clones and lacks some. The sample yields some 7,000 clones, approximately 79% seen once. The sample taken for sequencing was normal tissue next to the tumor. The source of these receptors is a woman aged 65 to 85 with small cell lung cancer. Some clones in this sample may be carry-over from other donors' samples.

This CDR3 reads CASSPWDRITYNEQFF. In nucleotides, the CDR3 is TGTGCCAGCTCACCGTGGGACAGGATTACCTACAATGAGCAGTTCTTC. The chain joins TRBV18 to TRBJ2-1; 8 nucleotides agree with TRBD1. The CDR3 contains 16 residues. With V trimmed by 3 bases and J by 2 bases, 6 bases remained unmatched. The germline V gene has CDR1 KGHSH and CDR2 LQKENI.

The rearrangement joins TRBV7-3 to TRBJ2-2; D might be TRBD1 (6 bases). The CDR3 covers 15 residues. V lost 2 bases, J lost 6 bases, and 13 bases lay in between. Germline loops: CDR1 SGHTA, CDR2 FQGTGA. DNA for the CDR3: TGTGCCAGCAGCTTAGACAGGAGAGGCGCCGGGGAGCTGTTTTTT. Translating gives CASSLDRRGAGELFF. The variable domain in full, completed from reference TRBV7-3 and TRBJ2-2, reads GAGVSQTPSNKVTEKGKYVELRCDPISGHTALYWYRQSLGQGPEFLIYFQGTGAADDSGLPNDRFFAVRPEGSVSTLKIQRTERGDSAVYLCASSLDRRGAGELFFGEGSRLTVL.

The CDR3 DNA sequence: TGTGCCAGCAGTGACGGACAGGGTTCTCAGCCCCAGCATTTT. Protein sequence: CASSDGQGSQPQHF. J is TRBJ1-5 and V is TRBV6-1; TRBD1 agrees at 8 bases. V trimming: 3 bases; J trimming: 6 bases; junction bases outside the gene matches: 4. Per germline, CDR1 MNHNS and CDR2 SASEGT. The CDR3 contains 14 residues.

V gene TRBV19 combines with J gene TRBJ2-1; possible D gene TRBD2, 6 bases. Germline CDR1 and CDR2: LNHDA and SQIVND (reference sequence). Trimming removed 5 bases from V and 7 bases from J, with 18 bases in between. The CDR3 runs 15 residues. The CDR3 DNA reads TGTGCCAGTAGTCCCGAGTTCGCGGGATCGAATGAGCAGTTCTTC. It codes for CASSPEFAGSNEQFF.

The chain uses TRBV7-8 and TRBJ1-5; 8 nucleotides agree with TRBD1. In germline, CDR1 is SGHVS, CDR2 FQNEAQ. The CDR3 totals 16 residues. V shed 1 base and J 4 bases; nucleotides not matched to a gene: 6. The CDR3 nucleotides are TGTGCCAGCAGCTTAGGGACAGGGAAGACTAATCAGCCCCAGCATTTT. It translates to CASSLGTGKTNQPQHF.

The chain links TRBV2 to TRBJ2-2; D is unresolved. Trimming left V 6 bases short and J 4 bases short, with 9 bases between. Per the germline V gene, CDR1 is SNHLY and CDR2 is FYNNEI. The CDR3 consists of 13 residues. The CDR3 DNA sequence: TGTGCCAGCAGCCTACGAGTCACCGGGGAGCTGTTTTTT. This translates into CASSLRVTGELFF.

By frequency in the sample, this clone is medium-sized. The chain has TRBV14 and TRBJ1-5, with 10 bases identical to TRBD1. Germline V gives CDR1 SGHDN, CDR2 FVKESK. With 4 bases clipped from V and 5 bases from J, the junction kept 8 bases outside the gene matches. CDR3 length: 16 amino acids. The CDR3 reads CASSPPSDRGHQPQHF. CDR3 nucleotide sequence: TGTGCCAGCAGCCCCCCTTCTGACAGGGGGCATCAGCCCCAGCATTTT.

This chain uses TRBV29-1 with TRBJ2-3; a weak D match, TRBD2 (5 bases). CDR3 length: 15 amino acids. V lost 4 bases and J lost 0, with 14 bases in between. Germline V gives CDR1 SQVTM, CDR2 ANQGSEA. In DNA, the CDR3 is TGCAGCGTTGTACGTCTAGCACCTAGCACAGATACGCAGTATTTT. Its protein product is CSVVRLAPSTDTQYF.

The chain uses TRBV4-2 and TRBJ2-1; maybe TRBD1 (6 bases). Germline loops: CDR1 LGHNA, CDR2 YNFKEQ. The CDR3 contains 14 residues. The germline V and J ends were trimmed by 4 bases and 9 bases, with 16 bases remaining between them. The CDR3 region has the DNA TGTGCCAGCAGCCGAAACACGCAGGGGTCTGAGCAGTTCTTC. It translates to CASSRNTQGSEQFF.

The chain uses TRBV4-2 and TRBJ1-2; D unclear. CDR1 and CDR2 (germline): LGHNA, YNFKEQ. This CDR3 is 14 amino acids long. The ends were cut back, 0 bases at V and 3 bases at J, with 8 bases in the middle. In nucleotides, the CDR3 is TGTGCCAGCAGCCAAGATCGAGGGCACTATGGCTACACCTTC. It encodes CASSQDRGHYGYTF.

V usage is TRBV7-2 and J usage is TRBJ2-1; 8 bases map to TRBD2. V dropped 4 bases and J dropped 6; count of bases not matched to a gene: 8. CDR1 and CDR2 from the germline V gene are SGHTA and FQGNSA. The CDR3 runs 15 residues. CDR3 sequence reads: CASSYTGTRANEQFF. In nucleotides, the CDR3 is TGTGCCAGCAGCTATACCGGGACTAGAGCCAATGAGCAGTTCTTC.

This rearrangement joins TRBV6-1 to TRBJ1-4, with TRBD1 matching 7 bases. The CDR3 is 13 residues long. Germline CDR1 reads MNHNS; CDR2 reads SASEGT. The junction had 4 bases not matched to a gene; V was cut back by 6 bases and J by 6 bases. CDR3 bases: TGTGCCAGCAGGAGGGACAGAGATGAAAAACTGTTTTTT. It encodes CASRRDRDEKLFF.

The chain recombines TRBV7-6 with TRBJ2-2, with TRBD2 identical over 8 bases. The V segment lost 7 bases and the J segment 6 bases; nucleotides outside the gene matches: 7. The CDR3 length is 14 residues. Germline V gives CDR1 SGHVS, CDR2 FNYEAQ. CDR3 region: CASIPSGGSGELFF. The CDR3 nucleotides are TGTGCCAGCATCCCCTCGGGGGGGTCCGGGGAGCTGTTTTTT.

By share, this clone counts as medium-sized. V is TRBV4-1 and J is TRBJ2-5; tentative D call: TRBD2 (7 bases). Trimming pared 3 bases from V and 3 bases from J, leaving 20 bases between. The CDR3 extends over 17 amino acids. The germline V gene encodes CDR1 MGHRA and CDR2 YSYEKL. CDR3 sequence (DNA): TGCGCCAGCAGCCACCCCGTGGGGGCGGGGGTAGAAGAGACCCAGTACTTC. Translation: CASSHPVGAGVEETQYF.